The source of this TCR beta chain is a study of long-term antiretroviral therapy in people with HIV. Study results and caveats: Blood in the study was drawn between the mid-2000s and the late 2010s, possibly under older ART regimens, which may be less effective than current ones. Even long-term ART left TRB diversity below transplant donor controls, despite gains.

This clone was observed a handful of times. The antigen remains unidentified. Germline CDR1 reads SGDLS; CDR2 reads YYNGEE. The CDR3 has 15 amino acids. The V end lost 0 bases, the J end lost 2 bases, and 11 bases lay between the germline ends. They ran version v3.0 of the immunoSEQ assay at survey level. The protocol was immunoSEQ multiplex PCR, while the TCRdb copy is restricted to in-frame clones and leaves out a portion. The table records approximately 22,000 clones, roughly 84% of them present only once. Held in samples before DNA extraction were 1-10 million cryopreserved PBMC. The sequences come from unsorted PBMCs, collected 3 years after starting antiretroviral therapy. The receptor comes from a man aged 45-65 years with HIV. V gene TRBV9 combines with J gene TRBJ1-2; D perhaps matches TRBD1 (5 bases). The DNA for the CDR3 is TGTGCCAGCAGCGTAGACCTGACAGCCAACTATGGCTACACCTTC. It yields the protein CASSVDLTANYGYTF. The variable domain in full, with the rest retrieved from reference TRBV9 and TRBJ1-2, is DSGVTQTPKHLITATGQRVTLRCSPRSGDLSVYWYQQSLDQGLQFLIQYYNGEERAKGNILERFSAQQFPDLHSELNLSSLELGDSALYFCASSVDLTANYGYTFGSGTRLTVV.